The entry that follows covers one T cell receptor beta chain sequence. What it binds is not known. This sample is part of a study of T-cell memory formation after mild COVID-19. Study-wide context: Across donors, TCR clusters were largely donor specific. Broader study findings: A second wave expanding day 15 to 37 was CD4+-biased; contracting clones were balanced.

MiXCR was run by TCRdb on the 5' RACE reads, yielding one entry per CDR3 protein. The repertoire holds fewer than 250,000 distinct CDR3 sequences, with about 18% as singletons. V shed 0 bases and J shed 0 bases, with 8 bases lying between them. This CDR3 comprises 15 residues. CDR1 and CDR2 (germline): SGHVS, FQNEAQ. The sequence derives from an adult woman who had mild COVID-19 (a few samples of this study predate the infection). Cell type and time point are not known. Sequences were obtained from PBMCs or a T cell subset sorted from them (not recorded which). V and J are TRBV7-8 and TRBJ1-2; the D is unclear. Written as DNA, the CDR3 is TGTGCCAGCAGCTTAGCCAGGACCACTAACTATGGCTACACCTTC. This gives the protein CASSLARTTNYGYTF.